These 23 T cell receptor beta chains originate from one sample sequenced in a study of CD8 T cells in Susac syndrome. A quantity of about 0.5 to 1 ug RNA underwent reverse transcription using random hexamers. TCRdb analysed the immunoSEQ multiplex PCR reads with MiXCR anew, one entry per CDR3 protein. This table holds about 69,000 distinct CDR3 sequences, approximately 95% found once. Material: CD8+ T cells from PBMCs. Receptors originate from a human donor in good health.

V gene TRBV30 combines with J gene TRBJ1-3; maybe TRBD1 (6 bases). From germline, CDR1 is GTSNPN and CDR2 SVGIG (reference sequence). V lost 4 bases, J lost 2 bases, and 9 bases lay in between. The CDR3 is 13 residues long. CDR3 sequence: CAWIAGAGNTIYF. The DNA for the CDR3 is TGTGCCTGGATAGCAGGGGCTGGAAACACCATATATTTT.

The chain combines TRBV29-1 with TRBJ2-5, with 8 bases aligning to TRBD2. V lost 3 bases and J lost 1; bases outside the gene matches: 7. This CDR3 comprises 15 residues. CDR1 and CDR2 from the germline V gene are SQVTM and ANQGSEA. The CDR3 sequence: CSVDGRGASQETQYF. DNA of the CDR3: TGCAGCGTTGATGGGCGGGGGGCATCCCAAGAGACCCAGTACTTC.

This chain uses TRBV30 with TRBJ1-1; D gene uncertain. The V end was cut by 3 bases, the J end by 3 bases, with 14 bases between. The CDR3 spans 14 residues. Germline values: CDR1 GTSNPN, CDR2 SVGIG (reference sequence). CDR3 sequence: CAWSFGSGDTEAFF. CDR3 DNA sequence: TGTGCCTGGAGCTTTGGGTCTGGCGACACTGAAGCTTTCTTT.

This clonotype was counted once. This chain connects TRBV3-1 to TRBJ2-3; no definite D call. The length of the CDR3 is 16 residues. The ends were cut back, 0 bases at V and 0 bases at J, with 10 bases in the middle. The germline V gene encodes CDR1 LGHDT and CDR2 YNNKEL (reference sequence). The CDR3 DNA reads as TGTGCCAGCAGCCAAGATCTAGTCACTAGCACAGATACGCAGTATTTT. It codes for CASSQDLVTSTDTQYF.

This clonotype was seen a single time. V and J are TRBV2 and TRBJ1-6; 9 bases fit TRBD1. The ends lost 7 bases at V and 7 bases at J; junction bases unmatched: 11. Per the germline V gene, CDR1 is SNHLY and CDR2 is FYNNEI. This CDR3 comprises 16 residues. The CDR3 coding sequence is TGTGCCAGCAATCCTACAGGGGGCGCGGGGAATTCACCCCTCCACTTT. Its protein product is CASNPTGGAGNSPLHF.

This clonotype was picked up one time. The chain combines TRBV5-1 with TRBJ2-3; D is perhaps TRBD2 (7 bases). CDR3 size: 16 residues. Germline CDR1 reads SGHRS; CDR2 reads YFSETQ. Trimming shortened V by 0 bases and J by 2 bases, and 13 bases separated the two germline ends. CDR3 region: CASSLGSGGPTDTQYF. The DNA for the CDR3 is TGCGCCAGCAGCTTGGGGTCGGGGGGCCCCACAGATACGCAGTATTTT.

J is TRBJ2-5 and V is TRBV7-9, with 13 bases that match TRBD2. There are 17 residues in the CDR3. Germline V CDR1 and CDR2: SEHNR, FQNEAQ (reference sequence). V shed 6 bases, J shed 2 bases, and the junction held 9 bases outside the gene matches. CDR3 region: CASRYGLAGDRQETQYF. Written as DNA, the CDR3 is TGTGCCAGCAGATATGGACTAGCGGGGGACAGACAAGAGACCCAGTACTTC.

The chain uses TRBV30 and TRBJ1-5; 10 bases align to TRBD1. J lost 0 bases, V lost 5 bases, and 16 bases had no gene match. CDR1 is GTSNPN, CDR2 SVGIG, per germline (reference sequence). This CDR3 is 19 amino acids long. The CDR3 bases are TGTGCCTGGCCCCCGGGGGACAGGGGCCAAAAGTATAGCAATCAGCCCCAGCATTTT. It encodes CAWPPGDRGQKYSNQPQHF.

The chain uses TRBV13 and TRBJ1-1; D is perhaps TRBD1 (5 bases). Trimming removed 2 bases from V and 0 bases from J, with 10 bases in between. The germline V gene has CDR1 PRHDT and CDR2 FYEKMQ (reference sequence). The CDR3 loop spans 15 amino acids. The CDR3 here is CASSLMRGLNTEAFF. CDR3 bases: TGTGCCAGCAGCTTAATGAGGGGCCTGAACACTGAAGCTTTCTTT.

The chain carries TRBV3-1 and TRBJ2-4; no firm D call. The CDR3 totals 16 residues. Germline V gene data show CDR1 as LGHDT and CDR2 as YNNKEL (reference sequence). V was shortened by 0 bases and J by 4 bases, with 13 bases between the two germline ends. CDR3 bases: TGTGCCAGCAGCCAAGAGGGCAGAACCCGGAAAAACATTCAGTACTTC. Its translation: CASSQEGRTRKNIQYF.

The rearrangement uses TRBV4-3 and TRBJ2-1; a weak D match, TRBD1 (6 bases). The CDR3 contains 17 residues. The V gene's germline CDR1 is LGHNA and CDR2 YSLEER. V was shortened by 3 bases and J by 6 bases, with 21 bases between the two germline ends. CDR3 nucleotide sequence: TGCGCCAGCAGCCAGTCTGCTCGCGGACAGAGCCGCAATGAGCAGTTCTTC. Protein sequence: CASSQSARGQSRNEQFF.

The genes are TRBV11-2 and TRBJ1-1, with D perhaps TRBD1 (5 bases). V lost 0 bases, J lost 6 bases, and 8 bases lay in between. The germline gives CDR1 SGHAT, CDR2 FQNNGV. CDR3 length: 13 residues. The CDR3 DNA reads TGTGCCAGCAGCTTAGATCGGGGACCTGAAGCTTTCTTT. Translation: CASSLDRGPEAFF.

This chain joins TRBV3-1 and TRBJ1-1; D is uncertain. CDR1 is LGHDT and CDR2 is YNNKEL in the germline V gene (reference sequence). CDR3 length: 17 amino acids. Trimming stripped 4 bases from V and 0 bases from J, with 18 bases between. The CDR3 spells CASSPIFSSSVNTEAFF. The CDR3 DNA reads TGTGCCAGCAGCCCCATTTTCAGTTCAAGCGTGAACACTGAAGCTTTCTTT.

V and J are TRBV9 and TRBJ2-7; D unresolved. The CDR3 extends over 12 amino acids. Trimming shortened V by 3 bases and J by 1 base, and 5 bases separated the two germline ends. CDR1 SGDLS and CDR2 YYNGEE come from the germline V gene. The CDR3 DNA follows: TGTGCCAGCAGCGGAAATTCCTACGAGCAGTACTTC. It translates to CASSGNSYEQYF.

The chain employs TRBV12-3 or TRBV12-4 and TRBJ1-5, with 8 bases aligning to TRBD1. The CDR3 extends over 14 amino acids. Unmatched junction bases numbered 8, after V lost 7 bases and J lost 6 bases. The CDR3, as DNA: TGTGCCAGCACTGTCAGGGGGCAGGGTCAGCCCCAGCATTTT. It codes for CASTVRGQGQPQHF.

V gene TRBV7-9 combines with J gene TRBJ2-5; 9 bases line up with TRBD2. Trimming took 3 bases from V and 0 from J; bases not matched to a gene: 2. The CDR3 is made up of 15 amino acids. Germline V CDR1 and CDR2: SEHNR, FQNEAQ (reference sequence). CDR3 in amino acids: CASSLAGGYQETQYF. The CDR3 region has the DNA TGTGCCAGCAGCTTGGCGGGGGGGTACCAAGAGACCCAGTACTTC.

The chain uses TRBV28 and TRBJ2-7, with TRBD1 identical over 7 bases. The trim removed 6 bases at V and 6 bases at J, leaving 8 bases unmatched. Germline V gene data show CDR1 as MDHEN and CDR2 as SYDVKM. This CDR3 has 13 amino acids. CDR3 sequence reads: CASRTTGNGEQYF. The CDR3, as DNA: TGTGCCAGCAGGACGACAGGGAATGGCGAGCAGTACTTC.

J is TRBJ1-5 and V is TRBV27, with TRBD1 matching 12 bases. The length of the CDR3 is 16 residues. V lost 5 bases to trimming and J lost 3 bases; unmatched junction nucleotides: 5. The V gene's germline CDR1 is MNHEY and CDR2 SMNVEV (reference sequence). DNA of the CDR3: TGTGCCAGCAGTCCCGGGACAGGGGGCAACAATCAGCCCCAGCATTTT. Translation gives CASSPGTGGNNQPQHF.

The chain carries TRBV19 and TRBJ1-2; D gene unclear. The CDR3 length is 14 residues. The germline gives CDR1 LNHDA, CDR2 SQIVND (reference sequence). V shed 5 bases and J shed 2 bases, with 12 bases lying between them. The CDR3 here is CASSALDTNYGYTF. The DNA of the CDR3 is TGTGCCAGTAGTGCTCTTGACACCAACTATGGCTACACCTTC.

This clonotype was found once. This chain links TRBV19 with TRBJ1-1, with 11 bases aligning to TRBD1. V lost 5 bases and J lost 5; bases outside the gene matches: 13. The germline gives CDR1 LNHDA, CDR2 SQIVND (reference sequence). The length of the CDR3 is 17 residues. The CDR3 nucleotides read TGTGCCAGTAGTGCACGGGACAGGGGGGGGGCCTGGACTGAAGCTTTCTTT. Translation: CASSARDRGGAWTEAFF.

The chain joins TRBV19 to TRBJ2-7; TRBD1 might be the D (5 bases). The CDR3 contains 16 residues. Per germline, CDR1 LNHDA and CDR2 SQIVND (reference sequence). V lost 5 bases, J lost 7 bases, and 24 bases lay in between. CDR3 sequence (DNA): TGTGCCAGTAGTCGGCCGCAAGGGTCCCAACAGGAGGAGCAGTACGTC. Its translation: CASSRPQGSQQEEQYV.

The chain couples TRBV4-3 to TRBJ2-5, with a weak D call TRBD1 (6 bases). V was trimmed by 5 bases and J by 5 bases, leaving 18 bases between them. The CDR3 is 15 amino acids. Germline values: CDR1 LGHNA, CDR2 YSLEER. CDR3 region: CASSMGTSPDETQYF. The CDR3 DNA reads as TGCGCCAGCAGCATGGGGACAAGCCCTGATGAGACCCAGTACTTC.

This clonotype has just a few counts. The rearrangement links TRBV7-9 to TRBJ1-1; D gene unclear. The CDR3 loop spans 13 amino acids. Per germline, CDR1 SEHNR and CDR2 FQNEAQ (reference sequence). Trimming left V 0 bases short and J 1 base short, with 3 bases between. The CDR3 DNA follows: TGTGCCAGCAGCTTAGCTCCGAACACTGAAGCTTTCTTT. As protein: CASSLAPNTEAFF. The whole variable domain, remainder taken from reference TRBV7-9 and TRBJ1-1, is DTGVSQNPRHKITKRGQNVTFRCDPISEHNRLYWYRQTLGQGPEFLTYFQNEAQLEKSRLLSDRFSAERPKGSFSTLEIQRTEQGDSAMYLCASSLAPNTEAFFGQGTRLTVV.